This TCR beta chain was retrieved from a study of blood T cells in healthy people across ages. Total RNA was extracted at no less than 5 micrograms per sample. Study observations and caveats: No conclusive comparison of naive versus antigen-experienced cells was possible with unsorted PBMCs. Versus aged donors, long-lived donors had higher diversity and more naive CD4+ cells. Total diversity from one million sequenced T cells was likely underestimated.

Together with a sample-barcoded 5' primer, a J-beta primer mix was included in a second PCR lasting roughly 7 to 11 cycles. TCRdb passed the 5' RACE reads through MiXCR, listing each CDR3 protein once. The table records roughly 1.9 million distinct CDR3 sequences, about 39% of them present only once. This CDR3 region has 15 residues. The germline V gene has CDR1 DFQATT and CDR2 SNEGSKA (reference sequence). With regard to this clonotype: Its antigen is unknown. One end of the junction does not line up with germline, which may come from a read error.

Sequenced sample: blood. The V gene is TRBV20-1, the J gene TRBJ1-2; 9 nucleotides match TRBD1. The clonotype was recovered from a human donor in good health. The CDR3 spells CSARQQGARNYGYTF. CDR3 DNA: TGCAGTGCTAGACAACAGGGGGCGCGGAACTACGGCTACACCTTC.